These T cell receptor beta chains were read from a single sample in a study of blood T cell repertoires in COVID-19. The protocol was immunoSEQ multiplex PCR, while the TCRdb copy is restricted to in-frame clones and leaves out a portion. The repertoire holds 300,000 to 400,000 clones, with roughly 89% as singletons. Sequencing was done on a sample of PBMCs or T cells enriched from blood (not recorded which). These receptors all stem from a man in his 60s who had recovered from COVID-19. CDR3s include the opening cysteine and the closing phenylalanine or tryptophan. The D gene is left open where the match is weak. Only some rows state a clone size, as once, few, many or a class for expanded clones.

TRBJ1-4	TRBV7-9	16	NA	TRBD1	CASSHADRDRSEKLFF	TGTGCCAGCAGCCACGCGGACAGGGACAGGAGTGAAAAACTGTTTTTT
TRBJ2-2	TRBV7-6	14	NA	TRBD2	CASSLRGSYGELFF	TGTGCCAGCAGCTTACGCGGGAGTTACGGGGAGCTGTTTTTT
TRBJ2-2	TRBV5-1	16	NA	NA	CASSLGQGWSTGELFF	TGCGCCAGCAGCTTGGGTCAGGGGTGGAGCACCGGGGAGCTGTTTTTT
TRBJ1-4	TRBV19	15	NA	NA	CASSIITGGNSPPRF	TGTGCCAGTAGTATAATAACGGGGGGGAACAGTCCGCCGCGTTTT
TRBJ2-2	TRBV7-6	16	NA	NA	CASSPGLTSRTGELFF	TGTGCCAGCAGCCCAGGACTGACGTCGCGGACCGGGGAGCTGTTTTTT
TRBJ2-7	TRBV5-1	17	NA	TRBD1	CASSLSPPGQGSYEQYF	TGCGCCAGCAGCTTAAGTCCCCCGGGACAGGGCTCCTACGAGCAGTACTTC
TRBJ2-7	TRBV5-4	12	NA	TRBD2	CASGAGDFEQYF	TGTGCCAGCGGAGCGGGAGACTTCGAGCAGTACTTC
TRBJ1-2	TRBV9	13	NA	NA	CASARVSSYGYTF	TGTGCCAGCGCCCGGGTGAGTAGCTATGGCTACACCTTC
TRBJ2-2	TRBV24-1	16	NA	TRBD2	CATSDPSGRNTGELFF	TGTGCCACCAGTGATCCGAGCGGGAGGAACACCGGGGAGCTGTTTTTT
TRBJ2-7	TRBV9	15	NA	TRBD1	CASSAQGQGAYEQYF	TGTGCCAGCAGCGCCCAGGGACAGGGTGCCTACGAGCAGTACTTC
TRBJ2-1	TRBV12-1	14	NA	NA	CASSFPRGEDEQFF	TGTGCCAGCAGCTTCCCCCGGGGGGAGGATGAGCAGTTCTTC
TRBJ2-6	TRBV14	16	NA	NA	CASSLLRGAGANVLTF	TGTGCCAGCAGCCTCCTCAGGGGGGCTGGGGCCAACGTCCTGACTTTC
TRBJ2-5	TRBV28	16	once	NA	CASSPSAGIGQETQYF	TGTGCCAGCAGTCCCTCGGCGGGAATAGGGCAAGAGACCCAGTACTTC
TRBJ1-1	TRBV9	14	NA	NA	CASSVGGKRAEAFF	TGTGCCAGCAGCGTGGGGGGGAAGCGCGCTGAAGCTTTCTTT
TRBJ2-2	TRBV2	16	NA	TRBD2	CASSGFSGMNTGELFF	TGTGCCAGCAGTGGGTTCAGCGGGATGAACACCGGGGAGCTGTTTTTT
TRBJ2-5	TRBV11-2	13	NA	TRBD1	CASSAHRGETQYF	TGTGCCAGCAGCGCGCACAGGGGAGAGACCCAGTACTTC
TRBJ1-2	TRBV5-4	12	NA	TRBD1	CATQGGLYGYTF	TGTGCCACCCAGGGGGGTCTCTATGGCTACACCTTC
TRBJ1-4	TRBV7-9	15	NA	TRBD1	CASSLGDRGGEKLFF	TGTGCCAGCAGCTTAGGAGACAGGGGGGGCGAAAAACTGTTTTTT
TRBJ1-5	TRBV6-5	15	NA	TRBD1	CASSYGTGPNQPQHF	TGTGCCAGCAGTTACGGGACAGGGCCCAATCAGCCCCAGCATTTT
TRBJ2-5	TRBV11-2	16	NA	TRBD2	CASSGGLAVNKETQYF	TGTGCCAGCAGCGGCGGGCTAGCGGTAAACAAAGAGACCCAGTACTTC
TRBJ1-1	TRBV19	14	NA	NA	CASSYGGMNTEAFF	TGTGCCAGTAGTTACGGAGGGATGAACACTGAAGCTTTCTTT
TRBJ2-7	TRBV28	12	NA	NA	CASSPRWGQQYF	TGTGCCAGCAGCCCGAGATGGGGCCAGCAGTACTTC
TRBJ1-1	TRBV20-1	11	NA	NA	CSARKGTEAFF	TGCAGTGCGAGAAAGGGGACTGAAGCTTTCTTT
TRBJ2-1	TRBV7-3	13	NA	NA	CASSLVSVNEQFF	TGTGCCAGCAGCTTAGTCAGCGTCAATGAGCAGTTCTTC
TRBJ2-6	TRBV15	21	NA	TRBD2	CATSRWGGRDSGSSGANVLTF	TGTGCCACCAGCAGATGGGGGGGTCGGGACTCCGGATCCTCTGGGGCCAACGTCCTGACTTTC
TRBJ1-5	TRBV18	14	few	TRBD1	CASSQQGDNQPQHF	TGTGCCAGCTCACAACAGGGGGACAATCAGCCCCAGCATTTT
TRBJ1-4	TRBV19	13	NA	TRBD1	CASTDRGNEKLFF	TGTGCCAGTACGGACAGGGGAAATGAAAAACTGTTTTTT
TRBJ2-1	TRBV7-6	16	NA	TRBD2	CASSPTGTSGRSEQFF	TGTGCCAGCAGCCCGACTGGGACTAGCGGGAGGAGTGAGCAGTTCTTC
TRBJ2-2	TRBV7-3	13	NA	NA	CASSPLGGGELFF	TGTGCCAGCAGCCCATTAGGGGGCGGGGAGCTGTTTTTT
TRBJ2-5	TRBV3-1/TRBV3-2	18	NA	TRBD2	CASSQDQGIAGSQETQYF	TGTGCCAGCAGCCAAGATCAGGGAATAGCGGGAAGCCAAGAGACCCAGTACTTC
TRBJ2-7	TRBV10-3	15	NA	TRBD1	CAISEGGTGGLEQYF	TGTGCCATCAGTGAAGGCGGGACAGGGGGGCTCGAGCAGTACTTC
TRBJ2-1	TRBV12-5	16	NA	TRBD2	CASGLVLSGSLDEQFF	TGTGCTAGTGGTTTGGTACTGAGCGGGAGCTTGGATGAGCAGTTCTTC
TRBJ1-5	TRBV6-1	13	NA	NA	CASSDSGVRPQHF	TGTGCCAGCAGTGACAGCGGGGTGAGGCCCCAGCATTTT
TRBJ2-1	TRBV9	14	NA	NA	CASSAGSSYNEQFF	TGTGCCAGCAGCGCGGGGAGCTCCTACAATGAGCAGTTCTTC
TRBJ2-1	TRBV28	15	NA	TRBD1	CASNIRGTGVNEQFF	TGTGCCAGCAATATCCGCGGGACAGGGGTAAATGAGCAGTTCTTC
TRBJ2-1	TRBV11-3	16	NA	TRBD2	CASSLVSGAKYNEQFF	TGTGCCAGCAGCTTAGTAAGCGGGGCGAAGTACAATGAGCAGTTCTTC
TRBJ1-5	TRBV19	19	NA	TRBD1	CASTPGRGRDKVSNQPQHF	TGTGCCAGTACCCCGGGAAGGGGGCGAGATAAGGTTAGCAATCAGCCCCAGCATTTT
TRBJ2-7	TRBV2	15	NA	TRBD1	CASSPTGTGYYEQYF	TGTGCCAGCAGCCCCACCGGGACAGGGTACTACGAGCAGTACTTC
TRBJ1-2	TRBV2	14	NA	TRBD1	CASSGQGPNYGYTF	TGTGCCAGCAGTGGACAGGGACCGAACTATGGCTACACCTTC
TRBJ1-5	TRBV27	14	NA	TRBD1	CASGLQGDRQPQHF	TGTGCCAGCGGCCTACAGGGGGATCGTCAGCCCCAGCATTTT
TRBJ2-1	TRBV7-2	18	once	TRBD1	CASNQIRTGTGRGNEQFF	TGTGCCAGCAACCAGATTCGGACCGGGACAGGGCGGGGAAATGAGCAGTTCTTC
TRBJ1-2	TRBV28	16	NA	NA	CASSPPAAVSFNGYTF	TGTGCCAGCAGTCCACCCGCGGCAGTCAGTTTTAATGGCTACACCTTC
TRBJ2-3	TRBV7-9	14	NA	TRBD2	CASRTTSGSDTQYF	TGTGCCAGCAGGACGACTAGCGGGAGTGATACGCAGTATTTT
TRBJ1-1	TRBV3-1/TRBV3-2	17	NA	TRBD1	CASSLLVGEGQGREAFF	TGTGCCAGCAGCCTCTTAGTAGGGGAGGGACAGGGCCGTGAAGCTTTCTTT
TRBJ1-2	TRBV4-2	14	NA	TRBD1	CASSQVDRGRGYTF	TGTGCCAGCAGCCAAGTCGACAGGGGGCGTGGCTACACCTTC
TRBJ1-4	TRBV7-9	15	NA	TRBD1	CASSSRQGNTEKLFF	TGTGCCAGCAGCTCACGACAGGGGAACACTGAAAAACTGTTTTTT
TRBJ2-7	TRBV7-2	16	NA	TRBD2	CASSLYGSGGSYEQYF	TGTGCCAGCAGCTTATATGGATCGGGAGGCTCCTACGAGCAGTACTTC
TRBJ1-2	TRBV7-9	14	NA	NA	CASSRPGGGYGYTF	TGTGCCAGCAGCCGACCGGGGGGCGGGTATGGCTACACCTTC
TRBJ2-7	TRBV27	14	NA	TRBD1	CASSFGTGGGEQYF	TGTGCCAGCAGTTTCGGGACAGGGGGCGGCGAGCAGTACTTC
TRBJ1-2	TRBV7-9	13	NA	NA	CASSLDGTYGYTF	TGTGCCAGCAGCTTAGATGGCACCTATGGCTACACCTTC
TRBJ2-2	TRBV7-9	15	NA	NA	CASSIDRKNTGELFF	TGTGCCAGCAGCATTGATAGAAAGAACACCGGGGAGCTGTTTTTT
TRBJ2-7	TRBV20-1	12	NA	NA	CSASFQSYEQYF	TGCAGTGCTAGTTTCCAGTCCTACGAGCAGTACTTC
TRBJ1-4	TRBV4-1	18	NA	NA	CASSQVPHSLATNEKLFF	TGCGCCAGCAGCCAAGTCCCCCACAGTTTGGCAACTAATGAAAAACTGTTTTTT